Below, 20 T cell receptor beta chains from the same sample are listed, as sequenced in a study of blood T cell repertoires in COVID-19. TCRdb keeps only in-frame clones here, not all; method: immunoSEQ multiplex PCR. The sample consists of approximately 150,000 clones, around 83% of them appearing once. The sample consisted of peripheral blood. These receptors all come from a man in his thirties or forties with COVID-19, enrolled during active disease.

The DNA for the CDR3 is TGTGCCAGCAGCTTAGCGAACAGGTTACCAATAAAGAACACTGAAGCTTTCTTT. Translating gives CASSLANRLPIKNTEAFF. The chain carries TRBV7-9 and TRBJ1-1, with D possibly TRBD1 on 5 matching bases. V shed 0 bases and J shed 1 base, with 18 bases lying between them. The CDR3 extends over 18 amino acids. Germline assignment: CDR1 SEHNR and CDR2 FQNEAQ (reference sequence).

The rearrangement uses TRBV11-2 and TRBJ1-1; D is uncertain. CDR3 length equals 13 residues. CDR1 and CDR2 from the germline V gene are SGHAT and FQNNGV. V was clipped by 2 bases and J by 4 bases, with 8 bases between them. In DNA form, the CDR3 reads TGTGCCAGCAGCTTATCCTCGGGCACTGAAGCTTTCTTT. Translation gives CASSLSSGTEAFF.

The CDR3 is CASSGNRGPWGYNEQFF. CDR3 nucleotide sequence: TGTGCCAGCAGTGGAAACAGGGGGCCATGGGGCTACAATGAGCAGTTCTTC. The J gene is TRBJ2-1, the V gene TRBV25-1, with 9 positions matching TRBD1. The length of the CDR3 is 17 residues. Per the germline V gene, CDR1 is MGHDK and CDR2 is SYGVNS. V gave up 4 bases and J gave up 3 bases; unmatched junction bases: 10.

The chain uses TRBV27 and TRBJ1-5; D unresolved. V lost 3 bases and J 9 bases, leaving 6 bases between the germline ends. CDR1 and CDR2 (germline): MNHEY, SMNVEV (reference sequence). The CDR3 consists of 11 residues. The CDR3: CASSFIRPQHF. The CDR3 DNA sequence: TGTGCCAGCAGTTTTATTCGGCCCCAGCATTTT.

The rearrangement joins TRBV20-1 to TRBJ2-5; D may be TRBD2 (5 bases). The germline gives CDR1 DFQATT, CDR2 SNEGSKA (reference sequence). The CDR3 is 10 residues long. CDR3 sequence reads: CSGVEETQYF. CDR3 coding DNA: TGCAGCGGGGTTGAAGAGACCCAGTACTTC.

The CDR3 reads CASSYLAGGRNQPQHF. The CDR3 coding sequence is TGTGCCAGCAGTTACTTGGCAGGGGGCAGGAATCAGCCCCAGCATTTT. The V and J genes are TRBV6-2 or TRBV6-3 and TRBJ1-5, with 8 bases that match TRBD1. Trimming at V came to 1 base and at J to 4 bases, leaving 6 bases not matched to a gene. CDR3 size: 16 residues. In germline, CDR1 is MNHEY, CDR2 SVGEGT.

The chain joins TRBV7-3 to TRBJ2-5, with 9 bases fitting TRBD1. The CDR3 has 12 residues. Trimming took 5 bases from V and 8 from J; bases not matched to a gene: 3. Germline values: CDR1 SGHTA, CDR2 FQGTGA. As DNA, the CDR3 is TGTGCCAGCAGCGCGACAGGGGGTACCCAGTACTTC. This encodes CASSATGGTQYF. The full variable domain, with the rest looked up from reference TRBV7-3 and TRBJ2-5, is GAGVSQTPSNKVTEKGKYVELRCDPISGHTALYWYRQSLGQGPEFLIYFQGTGAADDSGLPNDRFFAVRPEGSVSTLKIQRTERGDSAVYLCASSATGGTQYFGPGTRLLVL.

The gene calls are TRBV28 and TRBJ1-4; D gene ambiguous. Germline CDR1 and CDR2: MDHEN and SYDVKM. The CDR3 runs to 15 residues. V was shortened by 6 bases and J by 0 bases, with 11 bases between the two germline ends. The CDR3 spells CASSPTGTTNEKLFF. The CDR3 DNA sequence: TGTGCCAGCAGCCCTACCGGGACAACTAATGAAAAACTGTTTTTT.

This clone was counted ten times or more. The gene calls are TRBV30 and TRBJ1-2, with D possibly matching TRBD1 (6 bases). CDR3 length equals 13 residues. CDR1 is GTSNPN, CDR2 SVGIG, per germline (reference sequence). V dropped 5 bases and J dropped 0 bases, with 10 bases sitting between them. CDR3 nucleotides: TGTGCCTGGGAGACAGGAACTAACTATGGCTACACCTTC. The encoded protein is CAWETGTNYGYTF.

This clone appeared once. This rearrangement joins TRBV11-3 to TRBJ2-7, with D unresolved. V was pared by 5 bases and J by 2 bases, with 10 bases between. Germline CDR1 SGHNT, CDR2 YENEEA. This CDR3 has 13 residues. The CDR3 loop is CASSLGSTYEQYF. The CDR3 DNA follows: TGTGCCAGCAGCCTCGGGTCTACCTACGAGCAGTACTTC.

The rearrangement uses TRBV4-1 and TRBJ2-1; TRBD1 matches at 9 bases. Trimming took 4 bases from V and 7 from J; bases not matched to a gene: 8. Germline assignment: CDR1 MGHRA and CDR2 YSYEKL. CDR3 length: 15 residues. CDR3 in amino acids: CASSPPGTGRNEQFF. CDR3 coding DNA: TGCGCCAGCAGCCCACCCGGGACAGGGAGGAATGAGCAGTTCTTC.

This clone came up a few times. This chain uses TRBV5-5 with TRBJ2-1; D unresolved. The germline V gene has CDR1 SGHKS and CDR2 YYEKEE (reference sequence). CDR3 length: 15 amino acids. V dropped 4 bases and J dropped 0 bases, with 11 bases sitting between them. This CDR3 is CASSERPSSYNEQFF. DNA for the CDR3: TGTGCCAGCAGCGAGCGACCTAGCTCCTACAATGAGCAGTTCTTC.

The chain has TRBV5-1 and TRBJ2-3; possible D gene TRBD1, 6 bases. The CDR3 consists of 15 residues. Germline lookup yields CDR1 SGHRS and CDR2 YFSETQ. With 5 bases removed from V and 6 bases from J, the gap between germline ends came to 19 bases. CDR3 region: CASRLRQVPADTQYF. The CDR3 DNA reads TGCGCCAGCAGATTAAGACAGGTCCCCGCGGATACGCAGTATTTT.

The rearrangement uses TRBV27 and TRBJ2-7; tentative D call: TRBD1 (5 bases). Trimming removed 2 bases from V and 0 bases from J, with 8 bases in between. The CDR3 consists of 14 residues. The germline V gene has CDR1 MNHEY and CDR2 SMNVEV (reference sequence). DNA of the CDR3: TGTGCCAGCAGTTTACAGGGTAGCTCCTACGAGCAGTACTTC. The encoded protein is CASSLQGSSYEQYF.

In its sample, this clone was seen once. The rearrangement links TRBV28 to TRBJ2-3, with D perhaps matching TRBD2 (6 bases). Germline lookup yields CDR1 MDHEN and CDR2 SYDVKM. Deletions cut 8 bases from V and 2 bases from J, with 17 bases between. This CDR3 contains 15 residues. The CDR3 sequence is CASSSGGAFTDTQYF. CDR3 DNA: TGTGCCAGCTCCTCAGGCGGGGCTTTCACAGATACGCAGTATTTT.

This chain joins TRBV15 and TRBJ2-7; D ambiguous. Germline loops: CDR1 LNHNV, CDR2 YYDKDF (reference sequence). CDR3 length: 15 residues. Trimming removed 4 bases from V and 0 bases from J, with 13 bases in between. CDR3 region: CATSNDWSSSYEQYF. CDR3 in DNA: TGTGCCACCAGCAATGATTGGTCCAGCTCCTACGAGCAGTACTTC.

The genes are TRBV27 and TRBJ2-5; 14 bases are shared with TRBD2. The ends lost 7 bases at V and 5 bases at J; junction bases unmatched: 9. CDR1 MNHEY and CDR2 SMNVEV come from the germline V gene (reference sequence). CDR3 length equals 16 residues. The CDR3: CASKAPGLAGVETQYF. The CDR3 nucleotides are TGTGCCAGCAAGGCCCCGGGACTAGCGGGAGTTGAGACCCAGTACTTC.

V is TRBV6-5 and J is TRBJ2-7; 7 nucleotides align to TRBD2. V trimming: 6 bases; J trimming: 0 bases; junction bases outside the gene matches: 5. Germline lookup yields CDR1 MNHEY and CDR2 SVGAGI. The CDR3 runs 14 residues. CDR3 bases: TGTGCCAGCAGGAGCTCGGGGGGCTCCTACGAGCAGTACTTC. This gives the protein CASRSSGGSYEQYF.

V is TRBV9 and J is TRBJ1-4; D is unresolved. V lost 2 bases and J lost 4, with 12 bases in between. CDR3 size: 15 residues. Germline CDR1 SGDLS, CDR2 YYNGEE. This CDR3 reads CASSVAEGLNEKLFF. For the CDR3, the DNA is TGTGCCAGCAGCGTGGCAGAGGGCCTTAATGAAAAACTGTTTTTT.

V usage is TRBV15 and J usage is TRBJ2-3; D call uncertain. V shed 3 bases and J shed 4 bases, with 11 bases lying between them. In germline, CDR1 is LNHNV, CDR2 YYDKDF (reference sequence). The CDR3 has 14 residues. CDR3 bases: TGTGCCACCAGCAGCCGCAGGCGTCCAGATACGCAGTATTTT. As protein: CATSSRRRPDTQYF.